This T cell receptor beta chain emerged from a study of identical twins. In germline, CDR1 is SQVTM, CDR2 ANQGSEA. The CDR3 loop spans 11 amino acids. The V end lost 1 base, the J end lost 10 bases, and 10 bases lay between the germline ends. TCRdb passed the 5' RACE reads through MiXCR, listing each CDR3 protein once. In the table there are roughly 700,000 distinct CDR3 sequences, over 8.5% of which are singletons. Findings and limits, study-wide: Surplus twin overlap in beta out-of-frame sequences was less pronounced. For cord blood, abundant beta clonotypes had fewer insertions, unlike memory repertoires, which showed none.

Concerning this clonotype: What it binds is unknown.

The data were also submitted as part of a second study, on yellow fever vaccine responses in identical twins.

The specimen was PBMCs. The receptor comes from a woman aged 18-29 years in good health. The V gene is TRBV29-1, the J gene TRBJ1-2, with D possibly being TRBD1 (6 bases). The CDR3 sequence is CSVEVRGVYTF. CDR3 DNA sequence: TGCAGCGTTGAAGTGAGGGGGGTCTACACCTTC.